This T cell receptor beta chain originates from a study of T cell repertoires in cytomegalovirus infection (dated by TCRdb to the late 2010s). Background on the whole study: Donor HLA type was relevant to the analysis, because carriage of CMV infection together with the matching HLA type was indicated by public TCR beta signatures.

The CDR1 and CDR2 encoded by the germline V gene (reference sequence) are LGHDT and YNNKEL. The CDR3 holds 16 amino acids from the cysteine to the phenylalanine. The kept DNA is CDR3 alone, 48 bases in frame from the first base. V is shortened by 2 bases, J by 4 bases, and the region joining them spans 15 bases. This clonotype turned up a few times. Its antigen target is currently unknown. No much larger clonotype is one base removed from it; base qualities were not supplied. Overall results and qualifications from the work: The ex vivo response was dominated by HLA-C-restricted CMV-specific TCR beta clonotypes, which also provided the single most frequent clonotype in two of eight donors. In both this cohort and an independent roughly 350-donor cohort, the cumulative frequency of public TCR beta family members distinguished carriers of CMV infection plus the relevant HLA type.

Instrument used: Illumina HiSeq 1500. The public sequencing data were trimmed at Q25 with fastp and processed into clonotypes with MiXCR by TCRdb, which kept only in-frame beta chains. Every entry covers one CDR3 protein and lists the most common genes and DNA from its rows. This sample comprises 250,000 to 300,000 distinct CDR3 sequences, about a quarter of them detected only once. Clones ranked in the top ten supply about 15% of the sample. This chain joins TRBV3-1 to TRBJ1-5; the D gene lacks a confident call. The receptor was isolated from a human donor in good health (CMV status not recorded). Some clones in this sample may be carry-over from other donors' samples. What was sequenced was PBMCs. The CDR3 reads CASSQSSPVFNQPQHF. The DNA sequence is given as TGTGCCAGCAGCCAATCATCCCCCGTGTTTAATCAGCCCCAGCATTTT.